These T cell receptor beta chains were read from a single sample in a study of vaccination and CD4 T cells after COVID-19. These receptors have no identified antigens. TCRdb re-called the PCR reads with MiXCR, one entry per CDR3 protein. The sample shows almost 20,000 distinct CDR3 sequences, around 52% of them seen only once. The sequencing sample was made of CD4+ T cells from blood, cultured in vitro. Every receptor here comes from a human donor who had recovered from COVID-19. Both conserved end residues are trimmed from each CDR3. Fields, in order: J gene, V gene, clone size, CDR3 protein. Clone sizes are given selectively: once, few, many, or a class where the clone is expanded.

>TRBJ2-7|TRBV5-4|NA
ASSLAEGGIDEQY
>TRBJ2-6|TRBV7-9|NA
ASSLGQGTLSGANVLT
>TRBJ2-5|TRBV11-2|NA
ASSFRAGAETQY
>TRBJ2-7|TRBV29-1|NA
SAVLAGGPTYEQY
>TRBJ2-2|TRBV11-3|NA
ASSLGGLNTGELF
>TRBJ1-5|TRBV4-3|once
ASSQDSGGRGGQPQH
>TRBJ2-3|TRBV28|NA
ATEGQGFGTDTQY
>TRBJ1-5|TRBV2|few
ASRGVSGSNQPQH
>TRBJ2-5|TRBV5-4|NA
ASSWGLAAETQY
>TRBJ1-3|TRBV12-5|NA
ASGLGNTIY
>TRBJ2-2|TRBV27|NA
ASRILLGGGTGELF
>TRBJ2-1|TRBV18|NA
ASSVAGGLYNEQF
>TRBJ2-5|TRBV12-3/TRBV12-4|once
ASSFFGAGHQETQY
>TRBJ2-5|TRBV6-2/TRBV6-3|few
ASSQGGQGQGTQY
>TRBJ1-1|TRBV2|NA
ASSPRERTEAF
>TRBJ2-2|TRBV4-2|NA
ASSQDRLATTGELF
>TRBJ2-1|TRBV6-1|few
ASSTSSYNEQF